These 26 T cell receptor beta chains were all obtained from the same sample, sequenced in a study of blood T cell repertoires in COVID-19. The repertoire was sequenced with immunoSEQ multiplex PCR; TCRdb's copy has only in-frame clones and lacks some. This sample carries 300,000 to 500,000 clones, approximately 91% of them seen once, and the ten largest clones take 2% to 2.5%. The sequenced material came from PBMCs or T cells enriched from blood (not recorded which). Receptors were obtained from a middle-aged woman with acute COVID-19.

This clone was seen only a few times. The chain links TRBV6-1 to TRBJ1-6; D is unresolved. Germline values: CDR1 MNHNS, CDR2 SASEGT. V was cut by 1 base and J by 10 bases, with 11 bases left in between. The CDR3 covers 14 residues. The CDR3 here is CASSEVSVESPLHF. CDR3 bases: TGTGCCAGCAGTGAAGTATCTGTAGAATCACCCCTCCACTTT.

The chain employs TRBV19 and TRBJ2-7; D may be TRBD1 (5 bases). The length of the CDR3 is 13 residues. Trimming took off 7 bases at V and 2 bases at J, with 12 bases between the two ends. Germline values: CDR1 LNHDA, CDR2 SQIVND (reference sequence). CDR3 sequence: CASIGQGTYEQYF. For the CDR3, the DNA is TGTGCCAGTATCGGGCAGGGAACCTACGAGCAGTACTTC.

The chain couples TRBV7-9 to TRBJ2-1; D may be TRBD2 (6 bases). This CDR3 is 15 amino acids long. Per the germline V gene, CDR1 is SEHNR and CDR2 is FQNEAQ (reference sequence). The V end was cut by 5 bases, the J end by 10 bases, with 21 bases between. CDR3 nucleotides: TGTGCCAGCAGCCGAACCGGGACTGAAAAGCCCGAGCAGTTCTTC. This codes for CASSRTGTEKPEQFF.

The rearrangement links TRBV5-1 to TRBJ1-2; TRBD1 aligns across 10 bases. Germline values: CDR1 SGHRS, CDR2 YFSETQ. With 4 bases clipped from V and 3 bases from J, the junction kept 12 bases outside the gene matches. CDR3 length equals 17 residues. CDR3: CASSARPGQGNDYGYTF. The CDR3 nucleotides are TGCGCCAGCAGCGCACGCCCGGGACAGGGGAACGACTATGGCTACACCTTC.

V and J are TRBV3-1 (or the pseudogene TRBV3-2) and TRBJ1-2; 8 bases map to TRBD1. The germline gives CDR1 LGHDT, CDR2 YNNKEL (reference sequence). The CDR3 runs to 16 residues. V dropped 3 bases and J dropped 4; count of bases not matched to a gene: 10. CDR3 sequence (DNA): TGTGCCAGCAGCCAGACCCGGACAGGGAGCCTCTATGGCTACACCTTC. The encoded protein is CASSQTRTGSLYGYTF.

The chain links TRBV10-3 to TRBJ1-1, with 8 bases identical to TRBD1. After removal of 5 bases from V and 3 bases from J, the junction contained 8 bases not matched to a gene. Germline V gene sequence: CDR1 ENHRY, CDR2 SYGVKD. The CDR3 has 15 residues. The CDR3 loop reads CAISLRTGRDTEAFF. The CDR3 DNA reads TGTGCCATCAGTCTTAGGACAGGGAGGGACACTGAAGCTTTCTTT.

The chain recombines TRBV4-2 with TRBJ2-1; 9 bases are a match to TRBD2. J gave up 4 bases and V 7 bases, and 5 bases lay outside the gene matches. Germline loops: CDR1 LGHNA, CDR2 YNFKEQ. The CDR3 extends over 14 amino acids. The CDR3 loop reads CASKASGEYNEQFF. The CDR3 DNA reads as TGTGCCAGCAAAGCTAGCGGGGAGTACAATGAGCAGTTCTTC.

The CDR3 bases are TGCGCCAGCAGTAGGCCTGGCAGGGGAAAGGATGAGCAGTTCTTC. Encoded protein: CASSRPGRGKDEQFF. This rearrangement joins TRBV4-1 to TRBJ2-1; tentative D call: TRBD1 (6 bases). This CDR3 comprises 15 residues. Germline values: CDR1 MGHRA, CDR2 YSYEKL. Trimming took 6 bases from V and 8 from J, leaving 20 bases between them.

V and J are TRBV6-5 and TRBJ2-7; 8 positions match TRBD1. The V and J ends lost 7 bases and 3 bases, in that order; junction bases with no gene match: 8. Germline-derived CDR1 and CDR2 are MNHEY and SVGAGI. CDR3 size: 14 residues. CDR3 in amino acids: CASNPGQVIYEQYF. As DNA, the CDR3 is TGTGCCAGCAACCCGGGACAGGTGATCTACGAGCAGTACTTC.

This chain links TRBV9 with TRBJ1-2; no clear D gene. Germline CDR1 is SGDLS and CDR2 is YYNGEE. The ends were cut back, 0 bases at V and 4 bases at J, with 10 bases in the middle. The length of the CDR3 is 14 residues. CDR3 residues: CASSVAPVPYGYTF. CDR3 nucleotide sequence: TGTGCCAGCAGCGTAGCCCCAGTCCCCTATGGCTACACCTTC.

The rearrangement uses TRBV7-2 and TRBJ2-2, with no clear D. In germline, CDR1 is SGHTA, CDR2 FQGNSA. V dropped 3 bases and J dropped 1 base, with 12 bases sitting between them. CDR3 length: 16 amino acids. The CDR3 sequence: CASSFFTGENTGELFF. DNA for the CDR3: TGTGCCAGCAGCTTTTTCACCGGAGAGAACACCGGGGAGCTGTTTTTT. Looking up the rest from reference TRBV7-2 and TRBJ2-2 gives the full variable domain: GAGVSQSPSNKVTEKGKDVELRCDPISGHTALYWYRQSLGQGLEFLIYFQGNSAPDKSGLPSDRFSAERTGGSVSTLTIQRTQQEDSAVYLCASSFFTGENTGELFFGEGSRLTVL.

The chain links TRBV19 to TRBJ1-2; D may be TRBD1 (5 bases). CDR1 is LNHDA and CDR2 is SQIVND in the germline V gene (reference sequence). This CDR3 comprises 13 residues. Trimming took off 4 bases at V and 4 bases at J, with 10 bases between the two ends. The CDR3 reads CASSNRMGYGYTF. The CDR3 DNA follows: TGTGCCAGTAGTAACAGGATGGGCTATGGCTACACCTTC.

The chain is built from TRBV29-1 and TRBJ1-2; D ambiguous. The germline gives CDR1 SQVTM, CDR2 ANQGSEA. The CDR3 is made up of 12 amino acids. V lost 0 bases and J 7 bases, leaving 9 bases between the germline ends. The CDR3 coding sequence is TGCAGCGTTGAAGAATGGTCGGGTGGCTACACCTTC. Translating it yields CSVEEWSGGYTF.

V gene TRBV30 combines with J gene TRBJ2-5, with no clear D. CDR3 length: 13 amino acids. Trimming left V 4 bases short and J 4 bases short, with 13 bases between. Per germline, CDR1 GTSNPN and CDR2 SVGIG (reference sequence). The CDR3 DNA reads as TGTGCCTGGAATCCGAGTTTCCTAGAGACCCAGTACTTC. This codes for CAWNPSFLETQYF.

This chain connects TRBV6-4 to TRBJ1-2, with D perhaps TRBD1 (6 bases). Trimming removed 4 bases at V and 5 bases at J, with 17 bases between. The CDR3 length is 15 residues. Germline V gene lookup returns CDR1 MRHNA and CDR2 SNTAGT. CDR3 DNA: TGTGCCAGCAGTGTCGAGGCAGGGGCTTCGTATGGCTACACCTTC. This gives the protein CASSVEAGASYGYTF.

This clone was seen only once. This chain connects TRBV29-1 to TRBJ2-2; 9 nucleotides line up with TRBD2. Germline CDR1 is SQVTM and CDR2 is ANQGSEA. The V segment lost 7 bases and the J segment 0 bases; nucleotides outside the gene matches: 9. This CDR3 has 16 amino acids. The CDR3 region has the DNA TGCAGCGCCTCCGGCCGCGGGGGGGCGAACACCGGGGAGCTGTTTTTT. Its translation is CSASGRGGANTGELFF.

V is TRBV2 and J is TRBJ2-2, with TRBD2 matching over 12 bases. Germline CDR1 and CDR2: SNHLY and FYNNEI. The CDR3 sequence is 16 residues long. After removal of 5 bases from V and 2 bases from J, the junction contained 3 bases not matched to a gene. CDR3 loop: CASSPSGGANTGELFF. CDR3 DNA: TGTGCCAGCAGTCCTAGCGGGGGGGCCAACACCGGGGAGCTGTTTTTT.

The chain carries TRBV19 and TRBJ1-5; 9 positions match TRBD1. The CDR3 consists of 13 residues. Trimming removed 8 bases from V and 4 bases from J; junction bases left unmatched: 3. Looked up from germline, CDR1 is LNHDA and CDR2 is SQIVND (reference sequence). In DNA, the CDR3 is TGTGCCAGTGCCGGGACAGGGAATCAGCCCCAGCATTTT. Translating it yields CASAGTGNQPQHF.

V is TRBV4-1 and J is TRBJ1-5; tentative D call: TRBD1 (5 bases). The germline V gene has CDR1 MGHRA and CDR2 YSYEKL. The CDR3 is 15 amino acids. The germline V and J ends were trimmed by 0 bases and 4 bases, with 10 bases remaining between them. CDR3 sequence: CASSQDSQGNQPQHF. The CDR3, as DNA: TGCGCCAGCAGCCAAGACTCGCAGGGAAATCAGCCCCAGCATTTT.

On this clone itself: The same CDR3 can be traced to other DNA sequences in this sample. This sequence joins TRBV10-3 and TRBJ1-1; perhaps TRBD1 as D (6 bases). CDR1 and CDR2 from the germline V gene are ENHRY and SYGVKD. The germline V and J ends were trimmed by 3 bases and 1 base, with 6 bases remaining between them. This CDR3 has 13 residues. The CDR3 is CAISDRGNTEAFF. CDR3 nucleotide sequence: TGTGCCATCAGTGACAGGGGGAACACTGAAGCTTTCTTT.

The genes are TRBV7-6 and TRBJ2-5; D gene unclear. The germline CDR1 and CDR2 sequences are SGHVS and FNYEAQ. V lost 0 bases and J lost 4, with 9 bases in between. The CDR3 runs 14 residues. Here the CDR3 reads CASSLAFRVETQYF. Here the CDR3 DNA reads TGTGCCAGCAGCTTAGCCTTCCGTGTAGAGACCCAGTACTTC.

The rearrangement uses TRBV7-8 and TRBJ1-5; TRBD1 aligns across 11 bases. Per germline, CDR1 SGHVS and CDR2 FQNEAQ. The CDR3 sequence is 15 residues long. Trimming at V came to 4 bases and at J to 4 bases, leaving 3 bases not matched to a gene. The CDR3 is CASSYGTGGNQPQHF. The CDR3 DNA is TGTGCCAGCAGCTACGGGACAGGGGGGAATCAGCCCCAGCATTTT.

The CDR3 nucleotides read TGTGCCAGCAGCTTAGCCGGGACTAGCGGGAGCACAGATACGCAGTATTTT. Translated, it gives CASSLAGTSGSTDTQYF. The chain carries TRBV7-8 and TRBJ2-3, with 12 bases lining up with TRBD2. The CDR3 loop spans 17 amino acids. Trimming cost V 0 bases and J 0 bases; bases outside gene matches: 1. Germline loops: CDR1 SGHVS, CDR2 FQNEAQ.

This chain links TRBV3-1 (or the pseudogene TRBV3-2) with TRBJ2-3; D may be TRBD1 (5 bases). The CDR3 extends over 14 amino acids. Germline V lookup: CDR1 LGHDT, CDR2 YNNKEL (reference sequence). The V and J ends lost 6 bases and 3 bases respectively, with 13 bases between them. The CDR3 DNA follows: TGTGCCAGCAGATGGGGCAGCCTAACAGATACGCAGTATTTT. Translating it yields CASRWGSLTDTQYF.

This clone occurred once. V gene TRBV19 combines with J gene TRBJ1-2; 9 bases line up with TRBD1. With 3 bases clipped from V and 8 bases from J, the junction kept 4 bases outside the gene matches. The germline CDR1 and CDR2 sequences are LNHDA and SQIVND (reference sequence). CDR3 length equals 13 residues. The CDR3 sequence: CASSMGQGRGYTF. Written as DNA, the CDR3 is TGTGCCAGTAGTATGGGACAGGGAAGGGGCTACACCTTC.

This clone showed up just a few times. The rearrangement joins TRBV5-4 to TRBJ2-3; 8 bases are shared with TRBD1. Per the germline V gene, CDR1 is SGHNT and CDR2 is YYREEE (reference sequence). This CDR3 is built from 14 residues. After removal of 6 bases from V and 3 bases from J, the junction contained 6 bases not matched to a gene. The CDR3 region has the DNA TGTGCCAGCACAATCGGACAGGGAACAGATACGCAGTATTTT. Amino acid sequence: CASTIGQGTDTQYF. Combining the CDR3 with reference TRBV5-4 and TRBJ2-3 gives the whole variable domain ETGVTQSPTHLIKTRGQQVTLRCSSQSGHNTVSWYQQALGQGPQFIFQYYREEENGRGNFPPRFSGLQFPNYSSELNVNALELDDSALYLCASTIGQGTDTQYFGPGTRLTVL.